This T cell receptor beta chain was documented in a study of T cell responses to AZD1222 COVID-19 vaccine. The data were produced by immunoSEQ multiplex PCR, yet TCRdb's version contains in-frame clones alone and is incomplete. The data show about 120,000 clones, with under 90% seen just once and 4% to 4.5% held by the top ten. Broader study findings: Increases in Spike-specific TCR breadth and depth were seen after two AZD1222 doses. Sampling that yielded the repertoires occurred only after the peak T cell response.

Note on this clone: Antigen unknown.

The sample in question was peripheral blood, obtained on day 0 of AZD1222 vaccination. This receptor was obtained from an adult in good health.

CDR3 DNA sequence: TGTGCCAGCAGCTCCAACGGCGAGAACACTGAAGCTTTCTTT. Translating gives CASSSNGENTEAFF. The chain has TRBV7-2 and TRBJ1-1; D is undetermined. The CDR3 runs to 14 residues. V dropped 4 bases and J dropped 1 base, with 10 bases sitting between them. Germline CDR1 reads SGHTA; CDR2 reads FQGNSA.